These 18 T cell receptor beta chains were sequenced from one sample in a study of blood T cell repertoires in COVID-19. The assay was immunoSEQ multiplex PCR, and TCRdb's table has in-frame clones only and misses some. The table has under 300,000 clones, roughly four fifths seen once. The specimen was PBMCs or T cells enriched from blood (not recorded which). The receptors derive from a man in his forties or fifties who had recovered from COVID-19.

The chain links TRBV29-1 to TRBJ1-2; TRBD1 agrees at 9 bases. Trimming cost V 7 bases and J 7 bases; bases outside gene matches: 4. The CDR3 is made up of 11 amino acids. Looked up from germline, CDR1 is SQVTM and CDR2 is ANQGSEA. Written as DNA, the CDR3 is TGCAGCGGCAGGACAGGGGCTGGCTACACCTTC. Protein sequence: CSGRTGAGYTF.

The J gene is TRBJ2-3, the V gene TRBV2; 12 bases line up with TRBD2. The CDR3 length is 15 residues. Germline V gene lookup returns CDR1 SNHLY and CDR2 FYNNEI. V was clipped by 7 bases and J by 2 bases; unmatched bases: 4. The CDR3 DNA reads as TGTGCCAGCACTACTAGCGGGGGGATCACAGATACGCAGTATTTT. Residues: CASTTSGGITDTQYF.

This sequence joins TRBV2 and TRBJ1-3; no reliable D call. The ends were cut back, 6 bases at V and 2 bases at J, with 11 bases in the middle. Per germline, CDR1 SNHLY and CDR2 FYNNEI. The CDR3 runs 14 residues. The CDR3 nucleotides are TGTGCCAGCAGGGACCCGCGGGCTGGAAACACCATATATTTT. Translating it yields CASRDPRAGNTIYF.

J is TRBJ1-4 and V is TRBV5-5, with D possibly being TRBD1 (6 bases). The germline gives CDR1 SGHKS, CDR2 YYEKEE (reference sequence). Trimming stripped 7 bases from V and 0 bases from J, with 10 bases between. The CDR3 runs 14 residues. The CDR3 spells CASLRTATNEKLFF. CDR3 nucleotides: TGTGCCAGCTTAAGGACAGCAACTAATGAAAAACTGTTTTTT.

The chain couples TRBV4-1 to TRBJ1-1, with D unresolved. Between the trimmed V and J ends, which lost 4 bases and 4 bases, there was a span of 13 bases. CDR3 size: 14 residues. In germline, CDR1 is MGHRA, CDR2 YSYEKL. The CDR3 DNA follows: TGCGCCAGCAGCCGCCCCGAGGGCGGCACTGAAGCTTTCTTT. This codes for CASSRPEGGTEAFF.

The V call is TRBV28, the J call TRBJ1-1; D gene unclear. The CDR3 has 13 amino acids. Germline CDR1 and CDR2: MDHEN and SYDVKM. The V gene lost 2 bases and the J gene lost 5 bases, with 9 bases spanning the gap. The CDR3 nucleotides are TGTGCCAGCAGTTTAATCAGTCAGACTGAAGCTTTCTTT. Encoded protein: CASSLISQTEAFF.

V usage is TRBV30 and J usage is TRBJ2-7; no clear D gene. Germline V gene sequence: CDR1 GTSNPN, CDR2 SVGIG (reference sequence). V shed 3 bases and J shed 4 bases, with 7 bases lying between them. There are 11 residues in the CDR3. The CDR3 nucleotides read TGTGCCTGGAGATTCGGGTACGAGCAGTACTTC. As protein: CAWRFGYEQYF.

The V call is TRBV5-4, the J call TRBJ1-3, with 7 positions matching TRBD1. CDR3 length equals 15 residues. Germline V gene sequence: CDR1 SGHNT, CDR2 YYREEE (reference sequence). Trimming cost V 4 bases and J 0 bases; bases outside gene matches: 4. The CDR3 DNA sequence: TGTGCCAGCAGCACGGACAGGATCTCTGGAAACACCATATATTTT. This codes for CASSTDRISGNTIYF.

The rearrangement links TRBV7-9 to TRBJ2-5; D gene unclear. This CDR3 region has 11 residues. Trimming took 6 bases from V and 3 from J, leaving 5 bases between them. Germline lookup yields CDR1 SEHNR and CDR2 FQNEAQ (reference sequence). CDR3 sequence: CASSTKETQYF. In DNA, the CDR3 is TGTGCCAGCAGTACTAAAGAGACCCAGTACTTC.

The V gene is TRBV5-4, the J gene TRBJ2-1, with 12 bases lining up with TRBD2. CDR1 and CDR2 (germline): SGHNT, YYREEE (reference sequence). V shed 4 bases, J shed 8 bases, and the junction held 7 bases outside the gene matches. The CDR3 has 15 amino acids. The CDR3 loop is CASSARTSGAYEQFF. The CDR3 DNA reads as TGTGCCAGCAGCGCCAGGACTAGCGGGGCCTATGAGCAGTTCTTC.

This clone was picked up one time. This chain connects TRBV12-3 or TRBV12-4 to TRBJ1-2, with 8 bases that match TRBD1. Trimming cost V 5 bases and J 4 bases; bases outside gene matches: 3. This CDR3 has 13 residues. Here the CDR3 DNA reads TGTGCCAGCAGTCGGGACAGGATCTATGGCTACACCTTC. Its translation is CASSRDRIYGYTF.

The V gene is TRBV28, the J gene TRBJ1-3; D unclear. Per the germline V gene, CDR1 is MDHEN and CDR2 is SYDVKM. V was pared by 1 base and J by 0 bases, with 7 bases between. This CDR3 comprises 15 residues. The CDR3 bases are TGTGCCAGCAGTTTATATTCGAGCTCTGGAAACACCATATATTTT. Its protein product is CASSLYSSSGNTIYF.

The chain uses TRBV30 and TRBJ1-1; TRBD1 is a possible D gene (5 bases). The V end was cut by 5 bases, the J end by 1 base, with 11 bases between. The germline CDR1 and CDR2 sequences are GTSNPN and SVGIG (reference sequence). The CDR3 runs 13 residues. The CDR3 reads CAWARTGNTEAFF. In DNA form, the CDR3 reads TGTGCCTGGGCTCGTACAGGGAACACTGAAGCTTTCTTT.

The chain couples TRBV12-3 or TRBV12-4 to TRBJ1-2; D is uncertain. Trimming removed 3 bases from V and 9 bases from J, with 14 bases in between. The CDR3 covers 13 residues. CDR3 coding DNA: TGTGCCAGCAGTTTCGGGATTTCGAGCCGCTACACCTTC. This codes for CASSFGISSRYTF.

The V call is TRBV9, the J call TRBJ2-5, with D perhaps TRBD1 (6 bases). The length of the CDR3 is 15 residues. The germline V gene has CDR1 SGDLS and CDR2 YYNGEE. The V and J ends lost 4 bases and 4 bases respectively, with 17 bases between them. The CDR3 bases are TGTGCCAGCAGCCCACAACCTACAGGGTCAGAGACCCAGTACTTC. Protein sequence: CASSPQPTGSETQYF.

This chain connects TRBV5-1 to TRBJ2-2; perhaps TRBD2 as D (5 bases). Germline V gene sequence: CDR1 SGHRS, CDR2 YFSETQ. The CDR3 has 16 amino acids. The V gene lost 4 bases and the J gene lost 6 bases, with 19 bases spanning the gap. The CDR3 region is CASSPGFNMEAGELFF. CDR3 DNA: TGCGCCAGCAGCCCTGGATTTAATATGGAGGCCGGGGAGCTGTTTTTT.

The sample holds a few counts of this clone. The chain recombines TRBV19 with TRBJ1-1, with TRBD1 identical over 8 bases. Trimming removed 7 bases from V and 5 bases from J; junction bases left unmatched: 12. CDR1 is LNHDA, CDR2 SQIVND, per germline (reference sequence). The length of the CDR3 is 15 residues. The CDR3 region is CASMVPRQGTTEAFF. The DNA for the CDR3 is TGTGCCAGTATGGTCCCACGACAGGGGACGACTGAAGCTTTCTTT.

The chain carries TRBV29-1 and TRBJ1-1; D is possibly TRBD1 (6 bases). V gave up 4 bases and J gave up 3 bases, with 9 bases separating them. Germline-derived CDR1 and CDR2 are SQVTM and ANQGSEA. The CDR3 sequence is 12 residues long. Here the CDR3 reads CSVGTDYTEAFF. As DNA, the CDR3 is TGCAGCGTTGGGACAGATTACACTGAAGCTTTCTTT.